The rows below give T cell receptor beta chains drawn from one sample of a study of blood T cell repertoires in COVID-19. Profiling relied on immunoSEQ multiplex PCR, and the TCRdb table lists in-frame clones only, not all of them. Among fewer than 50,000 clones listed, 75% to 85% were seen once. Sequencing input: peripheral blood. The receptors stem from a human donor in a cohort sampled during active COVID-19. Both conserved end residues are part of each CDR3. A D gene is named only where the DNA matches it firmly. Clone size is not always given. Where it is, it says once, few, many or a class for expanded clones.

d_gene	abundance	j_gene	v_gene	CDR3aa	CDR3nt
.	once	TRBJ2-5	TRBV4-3	CASSQRSQETQYF	TGCGCCAGCAGCCAGAGAAGCCAAGAGACCCAGTACTTC
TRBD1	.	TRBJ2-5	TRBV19	CASSFPRGTGETQYF	TGTGCCAGTAGTTTTCCCAGGGGGACGGGAGAGACCCAGTACTTC
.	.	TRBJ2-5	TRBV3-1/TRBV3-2	CASSQGLQETQYF	TGTGCCAGCAGCCAGGGCCTTCAAGAGACCCAGTACTTC
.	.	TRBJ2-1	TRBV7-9	CASTPGGSGYNEQFF	TGTGCCAGCACCCCTGGGGGGAGTGGGTACAATGAGCAGTTCTTC
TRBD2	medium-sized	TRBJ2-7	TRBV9	CASSAESGSSYEQYF	TGTGCCAGCAGCGCCGAGAGCGGGAGCTCCTACGAGCAGTACTTC
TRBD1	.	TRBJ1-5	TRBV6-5	CASSGQVNQPQHF	TGTGCCAGCAGCGGACAGGTCAATCAGCCCCAGCATTTT
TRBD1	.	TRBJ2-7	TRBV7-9	CASSLEGGGEQYF	TGTGCCAGCAGCTTAGAAGGGGGCGGGGAGCAGTACTTC
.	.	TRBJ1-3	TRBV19	CASSVDSSSGNTIYF	TGTGCCAGTAGCGTAGACTCAAGCTCTGGAAACACCATATATTTT
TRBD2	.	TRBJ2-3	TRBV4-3	CASSQGSGTTDTQYF	TGCGCCAGCAGCCAGGGGAGCGGGACCACAGATACGCAGTATTTT
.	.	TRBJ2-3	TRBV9	CASSVVGVDTQYF	TGTGCCAGCAGCGTAGTGGGAGTAGATACGCAGTATTTT
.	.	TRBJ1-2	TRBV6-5	CASRPTRQALRGYTF	TGTGCCAGCAGACCTACTCGACAGGCCCTACGCGGCTACACCTTC
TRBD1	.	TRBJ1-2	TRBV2	CASTWTGNYGYTF	TGTGCCAGCACCTGGACAGGGAACTATGGCTACACCTTC
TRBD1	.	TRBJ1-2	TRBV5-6	CASSQDRSYGYTF	TGTGCCAGCAGCCAGGACAGGAGCTATGGCTACACCTTC
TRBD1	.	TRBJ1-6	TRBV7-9	CASSQQTGGYSPLHF	TGTGCCAGCAGCCAGCAAACAGGGGGCTATTCACCCCTCCACTTT
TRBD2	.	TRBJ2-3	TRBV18	CASSPGTSGTTDTQYF	TGTGCCAGCTCACCTGGGACTAGCGGGACCACAGATACGCAGTATTTT
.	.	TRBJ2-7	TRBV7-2	CASSSRVTYEQYF	TGTGCCAGCAGCTCCAGGGTCACCTACGAGCAGTACTTC
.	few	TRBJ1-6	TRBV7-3	CASSSPGSSYNSPLHF	TGTGCCAGCAGCTCCCCGGGGAGCTCCTATAATTCACCCCTCCACTTT
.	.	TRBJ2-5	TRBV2	CASRPWAGIETQYF	TGTGCCAGCAGGCCCTGGGCGGGAATAGAGACCCAGTACTTC
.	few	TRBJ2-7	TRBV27	CASSLAFRGRGEQYF	TGTGCCAGCAGCTTAGCTTTCAGGGGCCGGGGCGAGCAGTACTTC
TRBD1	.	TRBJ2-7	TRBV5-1	CASTTGTASTYEQYF	TGCGCCAGCACCACCGGGACAGCGTCGACCTACGAGCAGTACTTC
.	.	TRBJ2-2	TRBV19	CASSLDYSSGGELFF	TGTGCCAGTAGCTTGGACTATTCTTCGGGCGGGGAGCTGTTTTTT
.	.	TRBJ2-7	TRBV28	CASSLVTGPSYEQYF	TGTGCCAGCAGTTTAGTGACAGGTCCCTCCTACGAGCAGTACTTC
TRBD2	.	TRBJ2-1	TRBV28	CASSPARSSGVGEQFF	TGTGCCAGCAGTCCAGCAAGGTCAAGCGGGGTGGGTGAGCAGTTCTTC
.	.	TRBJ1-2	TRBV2	CASSEAQGLGGYTF	TGTGCCAGCAGTGAAGCGCAGGGTTTGGGTGGCTACACCTTC
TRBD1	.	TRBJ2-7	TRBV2	CASSGSLHTGTGSYEQYF	TGTGCCAGCAGTGGGTCTCTTCATACCGGGACAGGATCCTACGAGCAGTACTTC
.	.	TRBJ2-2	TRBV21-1	CASSKVRQNTGELFF	TGTGCCAGCAGCAAAGTCCGACAGAACACCGGGGAGCTGTTTTTT
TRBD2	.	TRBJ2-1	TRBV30	CGLAGFNEQFF	TGTGGACTAGCGGGGTTTAATGAGCAGTTCTTC
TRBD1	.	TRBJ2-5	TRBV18	CASSPGQGSETQYF	TGTGCCAGCTCACCGGGACAGGGGTCGGAGACCCAGTACTTC
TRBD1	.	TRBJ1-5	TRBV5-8	CASSYRRGTGDQPQHF	TGTGCCAGCAGTTACCGCCGGGGGACAGGGGATCAGCCCCAGCATTTT
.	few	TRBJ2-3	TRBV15	CATSRRDSYTDTQYF	TGTGCCACCAGCAGGAGGGACTCATACACAGATACGCAGTATTTT
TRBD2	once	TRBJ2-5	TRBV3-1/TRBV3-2	CASSQGTSGKETQYF	TGTGCCAGCAGCCAAGGGACTAGCGGGAAGGAGACCCAGTACTTC
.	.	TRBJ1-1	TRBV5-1	CASSSMTGNTEAFF	TGCGCCAGCAGCTCAATGACAGGAAACACTGAAGCTTTCTTT
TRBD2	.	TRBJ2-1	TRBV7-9	CASSAPGLAGFNEQFF	TGTGCCAGCAGCGCGCCGGGACTAGCGGGATTCAATGAGCAGTTCTTC
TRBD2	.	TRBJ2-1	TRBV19	CASSMGGGRKDNEQFF	TGTGCCAGTAGTATGGGAGGCGGGAGGAAAGACAATGAGCAGTTCTTC
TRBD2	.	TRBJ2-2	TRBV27	CASSARTSGRARELFF	TGTGCCAGCAGTGCGCGGACTAGCGGGAGGGCCCGGGAGCTGTTTTTT
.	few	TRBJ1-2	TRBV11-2	CASSSTGLYGYTF	TGTGCCAGCAGCTCTACAGGGCTCTATGGCTACACCTTC
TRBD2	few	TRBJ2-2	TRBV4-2	CASSPPGLGDTGELFF	TGTGCCAGCAGCCCTCCGGGACTAGGGGACACCGGGGAGCTGTTTTTT
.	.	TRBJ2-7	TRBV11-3	CASSRYRVIGQYF	TGTGCCAGCAGCCGATACAGGGTTATTGGGCAGTACTTC
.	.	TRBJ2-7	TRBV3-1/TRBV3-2	CASSQAETRQYF	TGTGCCAGCAGCCAGGCCGAGACTAGGCAGTACTTC
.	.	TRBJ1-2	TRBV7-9	CASSIGRANYGYTF	TGTGCCAGCAGCATCGGCCGGGCTAACTATGGCTACACCTTC
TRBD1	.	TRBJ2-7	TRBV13	CASSSQGVLSYEQYF	TGTGCCAGCAGCTCACAGGGGGTACTTTCCTACGAGCAGTACTTC